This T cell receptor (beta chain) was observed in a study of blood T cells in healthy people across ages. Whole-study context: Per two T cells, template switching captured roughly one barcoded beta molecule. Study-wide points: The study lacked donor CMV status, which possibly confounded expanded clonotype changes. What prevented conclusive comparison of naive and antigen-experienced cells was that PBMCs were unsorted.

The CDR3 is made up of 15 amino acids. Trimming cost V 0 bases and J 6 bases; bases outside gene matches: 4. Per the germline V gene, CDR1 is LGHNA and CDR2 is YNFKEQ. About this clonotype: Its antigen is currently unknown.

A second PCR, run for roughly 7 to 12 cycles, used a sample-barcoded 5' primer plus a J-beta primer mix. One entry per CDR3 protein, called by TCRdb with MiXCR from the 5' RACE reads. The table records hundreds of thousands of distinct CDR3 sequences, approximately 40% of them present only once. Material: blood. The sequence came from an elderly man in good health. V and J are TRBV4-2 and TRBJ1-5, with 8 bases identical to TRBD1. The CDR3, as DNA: TGTGCCAGCAGCCAAGAACGACAGGGGTTTCAGCCCCAGCATTTT. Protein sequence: CASSQERQGFQPQHF.